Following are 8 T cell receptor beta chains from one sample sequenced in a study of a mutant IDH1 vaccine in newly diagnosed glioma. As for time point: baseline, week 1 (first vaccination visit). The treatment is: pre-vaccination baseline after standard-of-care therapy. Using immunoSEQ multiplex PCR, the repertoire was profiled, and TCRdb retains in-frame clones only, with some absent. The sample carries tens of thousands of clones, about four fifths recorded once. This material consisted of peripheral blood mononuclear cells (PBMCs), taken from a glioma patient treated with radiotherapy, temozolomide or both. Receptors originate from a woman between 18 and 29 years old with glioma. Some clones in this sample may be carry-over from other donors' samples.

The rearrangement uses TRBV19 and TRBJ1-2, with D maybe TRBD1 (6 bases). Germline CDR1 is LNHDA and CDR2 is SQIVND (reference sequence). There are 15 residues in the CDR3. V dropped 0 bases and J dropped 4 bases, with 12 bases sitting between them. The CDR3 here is CASSIDSQGPYGYTF. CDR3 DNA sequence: TGTGCCAGTAGTATAGATTCACAGGGCCCCTATGGCTACACCTTC. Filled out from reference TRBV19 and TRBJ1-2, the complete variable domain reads DGGITQSPKYLFRKEGQNVTLSCEQNLNHDAMYWYRQDPGQGLRLIYYSQIVNDFQKGDIAEGYSVSREKKESFPLTVTSAQKNPTAFYLCASSIDSQGPYGYTFGSGTRLTVV.

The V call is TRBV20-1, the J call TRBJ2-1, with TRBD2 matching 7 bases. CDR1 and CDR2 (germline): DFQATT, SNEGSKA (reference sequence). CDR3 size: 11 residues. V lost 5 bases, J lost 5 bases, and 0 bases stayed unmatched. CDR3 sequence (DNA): TGCAGTGCTCGGGGGGACAATGAGCAGTTCTTC. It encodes CSARGDNEQFF.

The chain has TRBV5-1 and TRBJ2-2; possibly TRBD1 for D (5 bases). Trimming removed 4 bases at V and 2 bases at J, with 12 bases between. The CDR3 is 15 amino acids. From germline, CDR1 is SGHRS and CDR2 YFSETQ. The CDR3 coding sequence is TGCGCCAGCAGCATGACAGCCTCTAACACCGGGGAGCTGTTTTTT. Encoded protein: CASSMTASNTGELFF.

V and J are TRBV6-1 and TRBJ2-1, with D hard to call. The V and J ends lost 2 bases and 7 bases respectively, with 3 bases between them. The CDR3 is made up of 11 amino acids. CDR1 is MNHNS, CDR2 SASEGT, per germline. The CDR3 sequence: CASSEPNEQFF. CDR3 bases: TGTGCCAGCAGTGAACCAAATGAGCAGTTCTTC.

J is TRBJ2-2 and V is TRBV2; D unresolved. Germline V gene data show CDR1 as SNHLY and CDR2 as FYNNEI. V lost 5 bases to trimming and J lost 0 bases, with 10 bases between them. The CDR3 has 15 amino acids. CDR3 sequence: CASSHDGSNTGELFF. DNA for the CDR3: TGTGCCAGCAGTCACGACGGGTCGAACACCGGGGAGCTGTTTTTT.

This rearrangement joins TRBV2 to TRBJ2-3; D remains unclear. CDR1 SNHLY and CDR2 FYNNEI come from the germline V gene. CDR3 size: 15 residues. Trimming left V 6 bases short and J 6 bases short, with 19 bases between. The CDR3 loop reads CASSPGVGSPDTQYF. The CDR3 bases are TGTGCCAGCAGCCCCGGCGTGGGGTCCCCCGATACGCAGTATTTT.

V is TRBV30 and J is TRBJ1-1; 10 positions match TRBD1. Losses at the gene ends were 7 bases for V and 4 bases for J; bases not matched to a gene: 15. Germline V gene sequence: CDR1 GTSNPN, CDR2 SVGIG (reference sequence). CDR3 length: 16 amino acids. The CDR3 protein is CASYRDRGKGGTEAFF. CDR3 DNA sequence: TGTGCCTCCTACCGGGACAGGGGAAAGGGGGGCACTGAAGCTTTCTTT.

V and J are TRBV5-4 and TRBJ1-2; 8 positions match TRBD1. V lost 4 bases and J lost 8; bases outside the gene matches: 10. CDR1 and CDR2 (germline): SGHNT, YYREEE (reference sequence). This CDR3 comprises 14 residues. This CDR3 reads CASSATGGNRGYTF. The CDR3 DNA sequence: TGTGCCAGCAGCGCCACAGGGGGTAATCGCGGCTACACCTTC. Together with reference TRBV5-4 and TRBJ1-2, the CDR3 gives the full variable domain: ETGVTQSPTHLIKTRGQQVTLRCSSQSGHNTVSWYQQALGQGPQFIFQYYREEENGRGNFPPRFSGLQFPNYSSELNVNALELDDSALYLCASSATGGNRGYTFGSGTRLTVV.